Listed below are T cell receptor beta chains from one sample, sequenced in a study of blood T cell repertoires in COVID-19. Generated by immunoSEQ multiplex PCR, the TCRdb table keeps only in-frame clones and is missing some. Here the sample spans about 270,000 clones, 81% being singletons. The sequenced sample was peripheral blood. The receptors come from a woman aged 55-69 years with active or convalescent COVID-19. Each CDR3 is given with its conserved first and last residue. The D gene is left open where the match is weak. Clone size is given for some rows only: seen once, a few or many times, or a class if the clone is expanded.

j_call clone_size v_call d_call cdr3_nt cdr3_aa
TRBJ1-2 - TRBV5-1 - TGCGCCAGCAGCTTGGGGGAGGGCAACTATGGCTACACCTTC CASSLGEGNYGYTF
TRBJ2-7 - TRBV7-3 - TGTGCCAGCAGCTTAGATGGCAAGGGAGTTCTGGACTTC CASSLDGKGVLDF
TRBJ1-6 - TRBV4-1 - TGCGCCAGCAGCCCCCAGGTCTTAACATCGATTAATTCACCCCTCCACTTT CASSPQVLTSINSPLHF
TRBJ1-4 - TRBV5-1 - TGCGCCAGCAGCTTGACAGGGCCTGAAAAACTGTTTTTT CASSLTGPEKLFF
TRBJ1-1 - TRBV6-2/TRBV6-3 TRBD1 TGTGCCAGCAGTTACCTACAGGGGTCACTGAACACTGAAGCTTTCTTT CASSYLQGSLNTEAFF
TRBJ2-1 - TRBV4-1 TRBD2 TGCGCCAGCAGCCCCTTGGTAGCGGGGGCGGGAAATGAGCAGTTCTTC CASSPLVAGAGNEQFF
TRBJ1-1 - TRBV19 TRBD1 TGTGCCAGTAGTCCCCGGGACAGCAAGAACACTGAAGCTTTCTTT CASSPRDSKNTEAFF
TRBJ2-1 once TRBV6-1 - TGTGCCAGCAGTGAAGGCGGGTACCATGAGCAGTTCTTC CASSEGGYHEQFF
TRBJ1-3 - TRBV6-5 TRBD1 TGTGCCAGCAGCGGCGACAGGGGTGGGCACACCATATATTTT CASSGDRGGHTIYF
TRBJ2-1 - TRBV5-6 - TGTGCCAGCAGCTTGGGGGCGACGTCCTACAATGAGCAGTTCTTC CASSLGATSYNEQFF
TRBJ2-7 - TRBV7-9 TRBD1 TGTGCCAGCAGCTTAGGAGGGACAGGGGAGCAGTACTTC CASSLGGTGEQYF
TRBJ2-7 - TRBV30 - TGTGCCTGGACCAGGGGCCCTACCTACGAGCAGTACTTC CAWTRGPTYEQYF
TRBJ2-3 - TRBV5-1 TRBD2 TGCGCCAGCAGCTCAGGCGGGGGACGCACAGATACGCAGTATTTT CASSSGGGRTDTQYF
TRBJ1-4 - TRBV10-3 TRBD1 TGTGCCATCTCCGGACAGGAGGAAAAACTGTTTTTT CAISGQEEKLFF
TRBJ1-6 once TRBV6-4 TRBD1 TGTGCCAGCAGTGAGGGGGACAGGGTCGGATCACCCCTCCACTTT CASSEGDRVGSPLHF
TRBJ1-1 - TRBV5-1 TRBD1 TGCGCCAGCAGCCAATGGACAGGGGGCACTGAAGCTTTCTTT CASSQWTGGTEAFF
TRBJ2-2 - TRBV7-7 TRBD1 TGTGCCAGCAGCCCAAACAGGGGGCAGTCGGGGGAGCTGTTTTTT CASSPNRGQSGELFF
TRBJ1-1 - TRBV19 - TGTGCCAGTGGCAGGACGGGAAACACTGAAGCTTTCTTT CASGRTGNTEAFF
TRBJ1-5 - TRBV27 - TGTGCCACCGTACGCCGGGGGGGTAGCAATCAGCCCCAGCATTTT CATVRRGGSNQPQHF
TRBJ2-3 once TRBV25-1 - TGTGCCAGCAGTGAATGGGGGGCGGGGGAGAACACAGATACGCAGTATTTT CASSEWGAGENTDTQYF
TRBJ1-2 - TRBV30 - TGTGCCTGGAACGAGGCGGGAGATAACTATGGCTACACCTTC CAWNEAGDNYGYTF
TRBJ2-3 few TRBV7-2 - TGTGCCAGCAGCTTAGGTACTGGGCCGCCCACAGATACGCAGTATTTT CASSLGTGPPTDTQYF
TRBJ2-1 - TRBV5-1 - TGCGCCAGCAGCAGTCGGGACTTCTACAATGAGCAGTTCTTC CASSSRDFYNEQFF
TRBJ1-2 - TRBV6-2/TRBV6-3 - TGTGCCAGCAGTCACACCCTCCAGGGGCTTAACTATGGCTACACCTTC CASSHTLQGLNYGYTF
TRBJ2-3 few TRBV12-5 TRBD2 TGTGCTAGTGGTTTAATAGCGGGGGGCACAGATACGCAGTATTTT CASGLIAGGTDTQYF
TRBJ1-4 - TRBV2 - TGTGCCAGCAGTGCCTTAGGGGCTAATGAAAAACTGTTTTTT CASSALGANEKLFF
TRBJ2-4 - TRBV14 TRBD2 TGTGCCAGCAGCCAAGATCAGACTGGGCGGGGGGTGAACATTCAGTACTTC CASSQDQTGRGVNIQYF
TRBJ2-7 - TRBV28 TRBD2 TGTGCCAGCAGCCTACTAGCGGGGGGGCCCGAGCAGTACTTC CASSLLAGGPEQYF
TRBJ1-2 - TRBV5-1 - TGCGCCAGCAGCTTGAACAGGGCCCTTAACTATGGCTACACCTTC CASSLNRALNYGYTF
TRBJ2-2 - TRBV4-2 TRBD2 TGTGCCAGCAGCCCGACCGAACTAGCGGGGGAAACCGGGGAGCTGTTTTTT CASSPTELAGETGELFF
TRBJ2-5 - TRBV7-3 TRBD2 TGTGCCAGCAGCTTAGGAGCGGGGGTTGGAGAGACCCAGTACTTC CASSLGAGVGETQYF
TRBJ1-4 - TRBV7-7 - TGTGCCAGCAGCTTAGGCCGGGCAACTAATGAAAAACTGTTTTTT CASSLGRATNEKLFF
TRBJ1-1 - TRBV7-9 - TGTGCCAGCAGAGAGATGAACACTGAAGCTTTCTTT CASREMNTEAFF